The T cell receptor (beta chain) described here comes from a study of blood T cell repertoires in COVID-19. The method was immunoSEQ multiplex PCR; TCRdb's version includes in-frame clones alone and lacks a portion of them. The sample yields about 120,000 clones, 74% seen once. This receptor was taken from a man between 60 and 70 years old with acute or convalescent COVID-19. Sequences were obtained from peripheral blood.

CDR3 region: CASSLSVTGGRETQYF. Here the CDR3 DNA reads TGTGCCAGCAGTTTGTCTGTTACAGGGGGCCGAGAGACCCAGTACTTC. V gene TRBV6-5 combines with J gene TRBJ2-5; 9 bases are shared with TRBD1. The germline V gene has CDR1 MNHEY and CDR2 SVGAGI. Losses at the gene ends were 4 bases for V and 4 bases for J; bases not matched to a gene: 10. The CDR3 contains 16 residues.